This T cell receptor (beta chain) appears in the sequencing data of a study of T cell responses to AZD1222 COVID-19 vaccine. In regard to this clone: Antigen unknown.

Some clones are missing from TCRdb's copy, which holds only in-frame ones; the method was immunoSEQ multiplex PCR. The sample has about 140,000 clones. Study results and caveats: Clonal diversity was possibly underestimated, and the donors were mostly white British, with more females.

Sequenced sample: peripheral blood. This clonotype originated in an adult in good health.

The CDR3 DNA is TGTGCCAGCAGCTTAAAGTTCCGGGATTCCCTATGCGGGCAGTTCTTC. Translating it yields CASSLKFRDSLCGQFF. The chain carries TRBV7-3 and TRBJ2-1, with D tentatively TRBD2 (5 bases). V shed 1 base and J shed 12 bases, with 22 bases lying between them. The CDR3 is 16 residues long. Germline V gene sequence: CDR1 SGHTA, CDR2 FQGTGA.